One T cell receptor (beta chain) is described in this entry. CDR1 is MNHNS, CDR2 SASEGT, per germline. This CDR3 is built from 15 residues. V was trimmed by 0 bases and J by 1 base, leaving 8 bases between them. TCRdb's table, derived via immunoSEQ multiplex PCR, lists solely in-frame clones and lacks some. Among more than 65,000 clones listed, roughly 90% were seen once. The data were taken from a study of T cell changes during pregnancy in multiple sclerosis. This receptor was identified in a female donor in good health, enrolled as a control in a pregnancy study. Sample: peripheral blood, taken after pregnancy. The rearrangement links TRBV6-1 to TRBJ2-3; possibly TRBD2 for D (6 bases). CDR3: CASSEAGGGTDTQYF. Written as DNA, the CDR3 is TGTGCCAGCAGTGAAGCAGGAGGGGGCACAGATACGCAGTATTTT.